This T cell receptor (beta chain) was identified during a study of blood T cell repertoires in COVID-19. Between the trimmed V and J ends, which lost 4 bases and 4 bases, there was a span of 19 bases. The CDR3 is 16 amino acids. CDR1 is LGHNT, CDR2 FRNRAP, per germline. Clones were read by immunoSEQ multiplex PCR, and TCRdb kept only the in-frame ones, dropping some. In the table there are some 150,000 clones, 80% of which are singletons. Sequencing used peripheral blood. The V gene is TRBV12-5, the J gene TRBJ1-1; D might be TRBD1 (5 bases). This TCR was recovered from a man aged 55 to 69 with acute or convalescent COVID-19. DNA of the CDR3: TGTGCTAGTGGTTCCTCGCCCGGGGGGGGTGCCACTGAAGCTTTCTTT. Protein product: CASGSSPGGGATEAFF. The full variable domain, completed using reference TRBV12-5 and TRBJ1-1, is DARVTQTPRHKVTEMGQEVTMRCQPILGHNTVFWYRQTMMQGLELLAYFRNRAPLDDSGMPKDRFSAEMPDATLATLKIQPSEPRDSAVYFCASGSSPGGGATEAFFGQGTRLTVV.